This T cell receptor (beta chain) was identified in a study of blood T cell repertoires in COVID-19. Overall study: COVID-19 samples, acute and convalescent, were from the United States, Italy and Spain. Sources were T cells, B-cell-depleted T cells, or PBMCs; the material itself was cDNA or gDNA.

The CDR3 length is 17 residues. V gave up 0 bases and J gave up 5 bases; unmatched junction bases: 11. The germline V gene encodes CDR1 SGHDT and CDR2 YYEEEE. How the authors handled the data: Reference gene primer amplification gave estimated nucleated cell counts. Repertoires were generated with immunoSEQ multiplex PCR, while TCRdb's copy carries only in-frame clones and drops some. The V and J calls and clone size were taken over from that table, and D and trimming were inferred from the DNA. The sample lists around 94,000 clones, 80% occurring once. What was sequenced was peripheral blood. The rearrangement links TRBV5-6 to TRBJ2-7, with 10 bases that match TRBD2. This sequence was found in a human donor in a cohort sampled during active COVID-19. This chain's CDR3 is CASSLGGVASGSHEQYF. DNA of the CDR3: TGTGCCAGCAGCTTGGGAGGCGTGGCTAGCGGGAGTCACGAGCAGTACTTC.